The rows below give T cell receptor beta chains drawn from one sample of a study of T cell repertoires in cytomegalovirus infection. Antigen specificity for these receptors is unknown. TCRdb analysed the reads with MiXCR anew, one entry per CDR3 protein. This table has about 770,000 distinct CDR3 sequences, almost 30% appearing once. The material sequenced was cultured CD8+ T cells from PBMCs, taken from culture after CMV antigen stimulation. These receptors originate from a human donor in good health (CMV status not recorded). Some clones in this sample may be carry-over from other donors' samples. Each CDR3 is given with its conserved first and last residue. Each record gives: clone size, V gene, CDR3 length, J gene, D gene, CDR3 DNA, CDR3 protein. The D gene is left open where the match is weak. Only part of the rows carry a size: once, few, many, or a class if the clone is expanded.

once	TRBV2	14	TRBJ1-3	-	TGTGCCACCGGGGGCCGGGGGTTTGGAAACACCATATATTTT	CATGGRGFGNTIYF
few	TRBV2	15	TRBJ1-1	-	TGTGCCAGCAGTGAAGTGGGGGACGGTTGGACTGAAGCTTTCTTT	CASSEVGDGWTEAFF
-	TRBV6-6	14	TRBJ2-5	-	TGTGCCAGCAGTATACAGGGTGTTGGGGAGACCCAGTACTTC	CASSIQGVGETQYF
many	TRBV7-6	16	TRBJ2-5	TRBD2	TGTGCCAGCAGCTTAGCGGTTAGCGGGAACCAAGAGACCCAGTACTTC	CASSLAVSGNQETQYF
many	TRBV7-2	16	TRBJ2-2	-	TGTGCCAGCAGCTTAATGTTTACCAGGGAGGACGGGGAGCTGTTTTTT	CASSLMFTREDGELFF
few	TRBV10-3	19	TRBJ1-1	-	TGTGCCATCAGGGGACAAGTCTTGGGTTCAAATGATATGAACACTGAAGCTTTCTTT	CAIRGQVLGSNDMNTEAFF
-	TRBV7-8	13	TRBJ1-2	TRBD1	TGTGCCAGCAGCGAGACAGGGAATCATGGCTACACCTTC	CASSETGNHGYTF
-	TRBV19	13	TRBJ2-1	-	TGTGCCAGTAGACCGGACATATCCAATGAGCAGTTCTTC	CASRPDISNEQFF
few	TRBV4-1	16	TRBJ2-1	TRBD2	TGCGCCAGCAGCCAATGGCCTAGCGGGGGGCGGAATGAGCAGTTCTTC	CASSQWPSGGRNEQFF
-	TRBV7-6	16	TRBJ2-3	-	TGTGCCAGCAGCTCCTCCAAGGGGAGGCTCACAGATACGCAGTATTTT	CASSSSKGRLTDTQYF
few	TRBV7-8	16	TRBJ1-2	TRBD1	TGTGCCAGCAGCCCCGGGACAGGGGTCCCCTTTTATGGCTACACCTTC	CASSPGTGVPFYGYTF
-	TRBV27	17	TRBJ1-5	TRBD1	TGTGCCAGCAGCCCGGCCCCGACAGGGCTAAGCAATCAGCCCCAGCATTTT	CASSPAPTGLSNQPQHF
few	TRBV4-2	20	TRBJ2-2	TRBD2	TGTGCCAGCAGCCAAGGTGTCTCGGCTAGCGGGGGGGTAAACACCGGGGAGCTGTTTTTT	CASSQGVSASGGVNTGELFF
-	TRBV11-3	17	TRBJ2-3	TRBD2	TGTGCCAGCAGCTTAAAGGTGGCGGGGGATGTAACAGATACGCAGTATTTT	CASSLKVAGDVTDTQYF
-	TRBV10-3	15	TRBJ1-2	-	TGTGCCATCAGTGTCTGGGTTGGGAATAACTATGGCTACACCTTC	CAISVWVGNNYGYTF
-	TRBV4-1	12	TRBJ2-2	-	TGCGCCAGCAGCCACCGGGCCGGGGAGCTGTTTTTT	CASSHRAGELFF
-	TRBV27	15	TRBJ2-3	-	TGTGCCAGCAGTCCGGACGCAAGGATTGCAGATACGCAGTATTTT	CASSPDARIADTQYF
-	TRBV27	14	TRBJ2-2	TRBD1	TGTGCCACGTCCGGGACAGGGGTAACCGGGGAGCTGTTTTTT	CATSGTGVTGELFF
-	TRBV27	15	TRBJ1-2	TRBD1	TGTGCCAGCAGTTCCGGGACAGGCTCTATCTATGGCTACACCTTC	CASSSGTGSIYGYTF
many	TRBV6-5	13	TRBJ1-1	-	TGTGCCAGTCAACCGAACAGAAACACTGAAGCTTTCTTT	CASQPNRNTEAFF
-	TRBV11-2	13	TRBJ2-2	-	TGTGCCAGCAGCAGACGGGGGCCCGGGGAGCTGTTTTTT	CASSRRGPGELFF
-	TRBV19	15	TRBJ2-1	-	TGTGCCAGTAGTGAGGACAGTTCTTTTTACAATGAGCAGTTCTTC	CASSEDSSFYNEQFF
few	TRBV6-2/TRBV6-3	15	TRBJ1-2	-	TGTGCCAGCAGTTCCTTCGGGGCTCTACTCTATGGCTACACCTTC	CASSSFGALLYGYTF
-	TRBV10-3	16	TRBJ1-3	-	TGTGCCATCAGTGAGTCCCCGACAAAGCATGGAAACACCATATATTTT	CAISESPTKHGNTIYF
-	TRBV19	16	TRBJ2-1	TRBD1	TGTGCCAGTAACCCCACCTCAGGGGGTTTCTACAATGAGCAGTTCTTC	CASNPTSGGFYNEQFF
many	TRBV7-2	19	TRBJ2-3	TRBD2	TGTGCCAGCAGCTTAAATCCGGGACTAGCGGGGATTCCCACAGATACGCAGTATTTT	CASSLNPGLAGIPTDTQYF
many	TRBV6-4	14	TRBJ2-2	-	TGTGCCAGCAGTGACTCTAGCGACACCGGGGAGCTGTTTTTT	CASSDSSDTGELFF
-	TRBV27	14	TRBJ2-7	TRBD1	TGTGCCACCTGGGCGGGACAGGGGGGCTACGAGCAGTACTTC	CATWAGQGGYEQYF
-	TRBV11-3	16	TRBJ2-1	-	TGTGCCAGCAGCTTAGGGCCGTGGATTCTCGGGAATGAGCAGTTCTTC	CASSLGPWILGNEQFF
few	TRBV5-4	11	TRBJ2-5	-	TGTGCCAGCAGCGACGGGGGGACCCAGTACTTC	CASSDGGTQYF
many	TRBV7-6	15	TRBJ1-1	-	TGTGCCAGCAGCCTCACCATGATGGGGGACACTGAAGCTTTCTTT	CASSLTMMGDTEAFF
few	TRBV5-5	13	TRBJ2-7	-	TGTGCCTCCTCTGGGGGCCCTCGGGACGAGCAGTACTTC	CASSGGPRDEQYF
-	TRBV5-1	18	TRBJ2-2	-	TGCGCCAGCAGCTTGGGTTGGGACGGAGGTCCGTACACCGGGGAGCTGTTTTTT	CASSLGWDGGPYTGELFF
few	TRBV7-6	15	TRBJ2-5	-	TGTGCCAGCAGCTACCTCTTAGCGGCCCAAGAGACCCAGTACTTC	CASSYLLAAQETQYF
few	TRBV6-8	13	TRBJ2-7	TRBD1	TGTGCCAGCAGTTACGGGACAGATTACGAGCAGTACTTC	CASSYGTDYEQYF
few	TRBV28	15	TRBJ2-4	-	TGTGCCAGCAGTCTTGACCAAGGTTTCAAAAACATTCAGTACTTC	CASSLDQGFKNIQYF
few	TRBV28	13	TRBJ1-2	-	TGTGCCATCAGTACCGAGCTGCACTATGGCTACACCTTC	CAISTELHYGYTF
few	TRBV19	16	TRBJ2-5	TRBD2	TGTGCCAGTAGTCTCCTCGGAGCGGGGGGTCAAGAGACCCAGTACTTC	CASSLLGAGGQETQYF
-	TRBV12-3/TRBV12-4	16	TRBJ2-3	TRBD1	TGTGCCAGCAGTTTGACAGGGGACTTATTCACAGATACGCAGTATTTT	CASSLTGDLFTDTQYF
-	TRBV28	15	TRBJ2-1	-	TGTGCCAGCAGTTCGACCGGGACCATTTACAATGAGCAGTTCTTC	CASSSTGTIYNEQFF
-	TRBV7-9	18	TRBJ2-2	-	TGTGCCAGCAGCTCTACTATGCCGGGAGTCGCGAACACCGGGGAGCTGTTTTTT	CASSSTMPGVANTGELFF
-	TRBV19	15	TRBJ2-1	TRBD2	TGTGCCAGCGGCGATAGCGGGGGGACTGGCAATGAGCAGTTCTTC	CASGDSGGTGNEQFF
-	TRBV2	11	TRBJ2-1	-	TGTGCCAGCTGGGCGGGGGCAGAGCAGTTCTTC	CASWAGAEQFF
-	TRBV27	16	TRBJ2-1	-	TGTGCCAGCAGTTTAAGACGGGGGAGCTCCTACAATGAGCAGTTCTTC	CASSLRRGSSYNEQFF
-	TRBV29-1	14	TRBJ1-3	-	TGCAGCGTAACTGACAGAGACTCTGGAAACACCATATATTTT	CSVTDRDSGNTIYF
few	TRBV19	13	TRBJ2-1	-	TGTGCCAGTAGAGACGGCTCCTACAATGAGCAGTTCTTC	CASRDGSYNEQFF
-	TRBV7-9	15	TRBJ1-5	-	TGTGCCAGCAGCGCGCCAGGGATTAGCAATCAGCCCCAGCATTTT	CASSAPGISNQPQHF
-	TRBV7-6	17	TRBJ2-7	TRBD2	TGTGCCAGCAGCCCGAGGGCTAGCGGGGGGAATACCTACGAGCAGTACTTC	CASSPRASGGNTYEQYF
few	TRBV11-2	19	TRBJ1-4	-	TGTGCCAGCAGCTTTGCGGTTCCGGGACGCCAGAGGTCGGATGAAAAACTGTTTTTT	CASSFAVPGRQRSDEKLFF
few	TRBV6-5	12	TRBJ2-2	-	TGTGCCAGCGGGGATTGGGCCGGGGAGCTGTTTTTT	CASGDWAGELFF
many	TRBV7-2	18	TRBJ2-6	-	TGTGCCAGCAGCTCCCCGAGATACGACAGCTCTGGGGCCAACGTCCTGACTTTC	CASSSPRYDSSGANVLTF